A selection of T cell receptor beta chains follows, all from one sample in a study of blood T cell repertoires in COVID-19. TCRdb's table, derived via immunoSEQ multiplex PCR, lists solely in-frame clones and lacks some. The data show some 93,000 clones, around nine tenths seen once. Sequencing input: peripheral blood. The origin of the receptors is a man aged 45-65 years with acute or convalescent COVID-19. Each CDR3 is given with its conserved first and last residue. The order of the fields is clone size, J gene, V gene, D gene, CDR3 DNA, CDR3 protein. The D gene is left open where the match is weak. Only some rows state a clone size, as once, few, many or a class for expanded clones.

>-|TRBJ1-5|TRBV28|-
TGTGCCAGCAGTTCCATTAATCAGCCCCAGCATTTT
CASSSINQPQHF
>-|TRBJ2-7|TRBV19|-
TGTGCCAGTAGTATAGTGCACGGTACCTACGAGCAGTACTTC
CASSIVHGTYEQYF
>-|TRBJ2-7|TRBV7-2|-
TGTGCCAGCAGCCCTAGCCGGACCATCTACGAGCAGTACTTC
CASSPSRTIYEQYF
>-|TRBJ2-7|TRBV6-1|TRBD2
TGTGCCAGCAGTGAAGGAGGGACTAACATCGAGCAGTACTTC
CASSEGGTNIEQYF
>-|TRBJ1-1|TRBV18|-
TGTGCCAGCTCACCACGTACAGGCGACTTGAACACTGAAGCTTTCTTT
CASSPRTGDLNTEAFF
>-|TRBJ2-7|TRBV7-2|-
TGTGCCAGCAGCAGGATGGAGGCGTGGGAGCAGTACTTC
CASSRMEAWEQYF
>-|TRBJ2-7|TRBV2|-
TGTGCCAGCAGTTGGACACCCTACGAGCAGTACTTC
CASSWTPYEQYF
>few|TRBJ1-3|TRBV9|-
TGTGCCAGCAGCCCACGACAAGGCTCTGGAAACACCATATATTTT
CASSPRQGSGNTIYF
>-|TRBJ1-1|TRBV6-5|-
TGTGCCAGCCGGGAGGGATTGAACACTGAAGCTTTCTTT
CASREGLNTEAFF
>-|TRBJ1-2|TRBV5-4|-
TGTGCCAGCAGCTTGGATCAGTATGGCTACACCTTC
CASSLDQYGYTF
>-|TRBJ2-7|TRBV2|-
TGTGCCAGCAGCAGAGAAGGGGTTTATGAGCAGTACTTC
CASSREGVYEQYF
>-|TRBJ2-3|TRBV6-5|TRBD2
TGTGCCAGCACCCCGACTAGCGGTAACACAGATACGCAGTATTTT
CASTPTSGNTDTQYF
>-|TRBJ2-7|TRBV10-1|-
TGCGCCAGCAGTGAAGGACAACGCTACGAGCAGTACTTC
CASSEGQRYEQYF
>-|TRBJ2-3|TRBV4-2|-
TGTGCCAGCAGCCAAGGGCGGGACACAGATACGCAGTATTTT
CASSQGRDTDTQYF
>once|TRBJ2-1|TRBV7-2|TRBD2
TGTGCCAGCAGCGCCGGACTAGCGGGAGGATTCTACAATGAGCAGTTCTTC
CASSAGLAGGFYNEQFF
>-|TRBJ2-7|TRBV25-1|TRBD1
TGTGCCAGCAGTTCGACAGGGCGATACGAGCAGTACTTC
CASSSTGRYEQYF